A selection of T cell receptor beta chains follows, all from one sample in a study of T cell responses to AZD1222 COVID-19 vaccine. The protocol was immunoSEQ multiplex PCR, while the TCRdb copy is restricted to in-frame clones and leaves out a portion. The table records tens of thousands of clones, almost 90% of them present only once. This sample comprised peripheral blood, obtained on day 0 of AZD1222 vaccination. The source is an adult in good health. CDR3s include the opening cysteine and the closing phenylalanine or tryptophan. Rows may omit the clone size; those that give it use once, few, many or a size class.

V	size	J	length	CDR3
TRBV2	once	TRBJ2-1	13	CASSEGPGPFQFF
TRBV18	few	TRBJ2-5	15	CASSPGLAGLETQYF
TRBV6-5	-	TRBJ2-3	15	CASSRTSGRTDTQYF
TRBV28	few	TRBJ2-3	12	CASSPYRDTQYF
TRBV4-1	-	TRBJ2-6	17	CASSQGPSVSGANVLTF
TRBV5-5	-	TRBJ1-1	11	CASKMNTEAFF
TRBV6-5	-	TRBJ1-2	12	CAATGQLSGYTF
TRBV5-1	few	TRBJ1-5	15	CASSLGDLPNQPQHF
TRBV9	-	TRBJ2-6	18	CASSASSGRHSGANVLTF
TRBV4-3	-	TRBJ2-7	15	CASSQDSRRVYEQYF
TRBV30	-	TRBJ1-1	13	CAWRQQGTTEAFF
TRBV6-2/TRBV6-3	-	TRBJ2-2	13	CASSDPNTGELFF
TRBV28	-	TRBJ2-7	16	CASSFSPREDSYEQYF
TRBV12-5	once	TRBJ2-5	14	CASGLDVAGETQYF
TRBV19	once	TRBJ2-7	14	CASSSTSGSYEQYF
TRBV15	-	TRBJ1-6	13	CATRGLTGSPLHF
TRBV29-1	once	TRBJ1-2	15	CSVERPGAVNYGYTF
TRBV6-6	few	TRBJ2-6	13	CASTDSGANVLTF
TRBV28	medium-sized	TRBJ1-5	16	CASSWVPRGPNQPQHF
TRBV5-1	-	TRBJ2-5	14	CASSSIGTMETQYF
TRBV21-1	-	TRBJ2-7	15	CASSNERQGNYEQYF
TRBV11-2	-	TRBJ1-4	15	CASSEWTGGGEKLFF
TRBV19	once	TRBJ1-2	12	CAAERGIYGYTF
TRBV27	-	TRBJ2-5	18	CASSLSKRPQRYQETQYF
TRBV5-5	-	TRBJ2-5	16	CASSFNREGLGETQYF
TRBV6-5	-	TRBJ1-4	15	CASSLRVLRDEKLFF
TRBV27	once	TRBJ1-2	19	CASSLFFRTGGLKSGGYTF
TRBV7-8	-	TRBJ1-4	16	CASSLVLGAANEKLFF
TRBV19	-	TRBJ2-3	15	CASNALGGPTDTQYF
TRBV7-2	-	TRBJ2-3	15	CASSLGGTNTDTQYF
TRBV5-8	-	TRBJ2-1	15	CASRPFRSSYNEQFF
TRBV9	-	TRBJ1-1	17	CASSVEGLDRGRTEAFF
TRBV19	-	TRBJ1-5	18	CASSMAWNRGDGNQPQHF
TRBV15	-	TRBJ2-3	15	CATQAERGRTDTQYF
TRBV28	-	TRBJ2-1	19	CASSFGDTWTSGREHEQFF
TRBV7-2	few	TRBJ1-1	14	CASSLQGSATEAFF
TRBV9	-	TRBJ2-7	14	CASSVAGSPREQYF
TRBV19	-	TRBJ2-7	14	CASSLETYSYEQYF
TRBV5-4	-	TRBJ2-3	15	CASSLSGRSGDTQYF
TRBV6-5	-	TRBJ1-2	13	CASTQQGGGGYTF
TRBV7-3	-	TRBJ2-1	16	CASSPPGTSGISEQFF
TRBV4-2	once	TRBJ1-1	16	CASSQAWQSTNTEAFF
TRBV10-3	-	TRBJ2-5	14	CAISESVSVETQYF
TRBV19	-	TRBJ2-7	15	CASSPGPGNSYEQYF
TRBV19	-	TRBJ1-2	13	CASSPTSVYGYTF
TRBV27	-	TRBJ1-5	16	CASSGDRGLGNQPQHF
TRBV7-2	-	TRBJ2-5	16	CASSLLAGMGEETQYF
TRBV15	-	TRBJ2-2	14	CATGPDLNTGELFF
TRBV3-1/TRBV3-2	-	TRBJ1-2	16	CASSQGGQSTLYGYTF
TRBV4-1	-	TRBJ2-6	16	CASSQDMGSGANVLTF
TRBV20-1	-	TRBJ2-3	15	CSASRQTYSTDTQYF
TRBV11-2	-	TRBJ2-5	13	CASSLARVETQYF
TRBV4-1	-	TRBJ2-7	13	CASSQVPGLEQYF
TRBV18	-	TRBJ1-5	14	CASSYTGPNQPQHF